This TCR beta chain was observed in a study of cytomegalovirus exposure and HLA in healthy donors. Study observations and caveats: Later on, an analysis tied 18,000 or so TCR beta sequences to HLA alleles at 0.05 false discovery rate.

The CDR3 extends over 14 amino acids. Looked up from germline, CDR1 is SEHNR and CDR2 is FQNEAQ (reference sequence). The junction had 3 bases not matched to a gene; V was cut back by 1 base and J by 3 bases. Comments on this clone: Its target is not known.

The PCR used 60 Vbeta and 13 Jbeta primers. Assay used: immunoSEQ multiplex PCR; TCRdb lists only in-frame clones, some missing. The sample includes over 60,000 clones, around 72% of them seen just once. The V gene is TRBV7-9, the J gene TRBJ2-7; 7 nucleotides align to TRBD1. This TCR derives from a woman in her twenties or thirties in good health and CMV-seropositive. The source material was PBMCs. For the CDR3, the DNA is TGTGCCAGCAGCTTAGAGACAGGGAACTACGAGCAGTACTTC. Translated, it gives CASSLETGNYEQYF.